This is a list of T cell receptor beta chains from one sample in a study of tissue T cells after allogeneic stem cell transplantation. The data were produced by immunoSEQ multiplex PCR, yet TCRdb's version contains in-frame clones alone and is incomplete. The sample consists of approximately 30,000 clones, 65% to 90% of them appearing once. The material was blood, obtained before transplantation. The source of these receptors is a woman aged 18-49 years who later had graft-versus-host disease after an allogeneic stem cell transplant. The CDR3 runs from the conserved cysteine through the conserved F or W. Fields, in order: D gene, V gene, clone size, J gene, CDR3 DNA, CDR3 protein. A D gene is named only where the DNA matches it firmly. The size field is filled for only some rows; it gives once, few, many or a size class.

-,TRBV6-2/TRBV6-3,-,TRBJ2-7,TGTGCCAGCAGTTACCAGGGTAGCGACGAGCAGTACTTC,CASSYQGSDEQYF
-,TRBV30,-,TRBJ1-1,TGTGCCCGTAGAACCGAGGTTGAAGCTTTCTTT,CARRTEVEAFF
TRBD2,TRBV27,-,TRBJ2-3,TGTGCCAGCAGTCCGTTAGCGGGAGAACCCACAGATACGCAGTATTTT,CASSPLAGEPTDTQYF
-,TRBV5-6,-,TRBJ2-1,TGTGCCAGCAGCTGGGGGGGCGCAGGGGTCTACAATGAGCAGTTCTTC,CASSWGGAGVYNEQFF
-,TRBV4-1,-,TRBJ1-2,TGCGCCAGCAGCCCGGAGGAGCGATCTAACTATGGCTACACCTTC,CASSPEERSNYGYTF
-,TRBV7-6,-,TRBJ2-4,TGTGCCAGCAGCTTAGAGACGGGGATAGCCAAAAACATTCAGTACTTC,CASSLETGIAKNIQYF
TRBD2,TRBV6-1,few,TRBJ2-3,TGTGCCAGCAGTGAACTAGCGGGGGGGCCAGATACGCAGTATTTT,CASSELAGGPDTQYF
-,TRBV5-4,-,TRBJ1-5,TGTGCCAGCAGCCCGGACAGTAATCAGCCCCAGCATTTT,CASSPDSNQPQHF
-,TRBV7-9,-,TRBJ1-2,TGTGCCAGCAGCTTCCTTATTAACTATGGCTACACCTTC,CASSFLINYGYTF
TRBD1,TRBV6-5,-,TRBJ1-5,TGTGCCAGCAGGCAGGGGACAGGGATCAATCAGCCCCAGCATTTT,CASRQGTGINQPQHF
-,TRBV5-6,-,TRBJ1-2,TGTGCCAGCAGCTTCCAGATGGGGGGCTACACCTTC,CASSFQMGGYTF
-,TRBV27,-,TRBJ1-4,TGTGCCAGCAGTTCCCGGGCTATAGGGGAAAAACTGTTTTTT,CASSSRAIGEKLFF
TRBD1,TRBV6-5,-,TRBJ1-4,TGTGCCAGCAGGGGGACAGCAGGCCCTAATGAAAAACTGTTTTTT,CASRGTAGPNEKLFF
-,TRBV19,-,TRBJ1-1,TGTGCCAGTAGTACGAACATCGTCGGGACTGAAGCTTTCTTT,CASSTNIVGTEAFF
-,TRBV29-1,few,TRBJ2-1,TGCAGCGTTGGATGGGGGCCGCGCGATGAGCAGTTCTTC,CSVGWGPRDEQFF
-,TRBV13,-,TRBJ1-1,TGTGCCAGCAGCCTCCGGGGGAACACTGAAGCTTTCTTT,CASSLRGNTEAFF
-,TRBV11-3,-,TRBJ2-7,TGTGCCAGCAGCTTAGGTGACGGCGAGCAGTACTTC,CASSLGDGEQYF
TRBD1,TRBV29-1,-,TRBJ2-1,TGCAGCTCTGACAGGGGGCGGAACAACAATGAGCAGTTCTTC,CSSDRGRNNNEQFF
-,TRBV7-2,once,TRBJ1-4,TGTGCCAGCAGCCAGGGTGCAACTAATGAAAAACTGTTTTTT,CASSQGATNEKLFF
-,TRBV19,-,TRBJ2-1,TGTGCCAGTAGCGGCCTGAGCTCCTACAATGAGCAGTTCTTC,CASSGLSSYNEQFF
-,TRBV5-5,-,TRBJ1-4,TGTGCCAGCAGCTTGGGGACCCGGGGGGCAAATGAAAAACTGTTTTTT,CASSLGTRGANEKLFF
-,TRBV7-2,-,TRBJ1-2,TGTGCCAGCAGCTTAGTTTTAGGGGCAGCATATGGCTACACCTTC,CASSLVLGAAYGYTF
TRBD1,TRBV5-6,-,TRBJ2-2,TGTGCCAGCAGCTCGGGGACAGGGGCCACCGGGGAGCTGTTTTTT,CASSSGTGATGELFF
-,TRBV7-9,-,TRBJ1-2,TGTGCCAGCGAGTTCCGGGACACGGACGCTTCGGGCCATGGCTACACCTTC,CASEFRDTDASGHGYTF
-,TRBV30,-,TRBJ2-7,TGTGCCTGGAGTTACTCCTACGAGCAGTACTTC,CAWSYSYEQYF
-,TRBV27,-,TRBJ1-1,TGTGCCAGCAGTTTATTGGTGGGGGACACTGAAGCTTTCTTT,CASSLLVGDTEAFF
TRBD1,TRBV4-2,-,TRBJ1-2,TGTGCCAGCAGCCTCCGGGACAGGGGTGTAGCTAACTATGGCTACACCTTC,CASSLRDRGVANYGYTF
-,TRBV28,-,TRBJ1-5,TGTGCCAGCAGTTTCTACCAGGGAAAGGTGGAAAGCAATCAGCCCCAGCATTTT,CASSFYQGKVESNQPQHF
-,TRBV19,-,TRBJ1-2,TGTGCCAGTGGGCCGACCGAGTATGGCTACACCTTC,CASGPTEYGYTF
-,TRBV27,-,TRBJ2-7,TGTGCCAGCAGTTTATGGCAGAGCTCCTACGAGCAGTACTTC,CASSLWQSSYEQYF
-,TRBV5-4,once,TRBJ1-1,TGTGCCAGCAGCTTGCAGAACACTGAAGCTTTCTTT,CASSLQNTEAFF
-,TRBV9,-,TRBJ2-6,TGTGCCAGCAGCGTAGTCAGCTCTGGGGCCAACGTCCTGACTTTC,CASSVVSSGANVLTF
-,TRBV5-1,once,TRBJ2-2,TGCGCCAGCAGCGAGACAGCTAACACCGGGGAGCTGTTTTTT,CASSETANTGELFF
-,TRBV5-1,-,TRBJ2-1,TGCGCCAGCAGCTCGGCGGAGGACTCCTACAATGAGCAGTTCTTC,CASSSAEDSYNEQFF
-,TRBV7-6,-,TRBJ1-1,TGTGCCAGCAGCTTGACAGAATCTATGAACACTGAAGCTTTCTTT,CASSLTESMNTEAFF
-,TRBV10-3,-,TRBJ1-3,TGTGCCATCAGTGACCACCGAGCAAAACCAAACACCATATATTTT,CAISDHRAKPNTIYF
-,TRBV9,-,TRBJ1-2,TGTGCCAGCAGCCTGACAGTGGGGTCCTATGGCTACACCTTC,CASSLTVGSYGYTF
TRBD1,TRBV5-4,-,TRBJ2-7,TGTGCCAGCAGCTTGGGACAGGGCGGCGAGCAGTACTTC,CASSLGQGGEQYF
-,TRBV7-3,-,TRBJ1-1,TGTGCCAGCAGCCGGGGCCCTCAGAACACTGAAGCTTTCTTT,CASSRGPQNTEAFF
TRBD2,TRBV27,-,TRBJ2-7,TGTGCCAGCAGTTTTTTGGCTAGCGGGAGTGACGAGCAGTACTTC,CASSFLASGSDEQYF
-,TRBV10-2,-,TRBJ2-7,TGCGCCAGCAGGGAGGGCCAGGAGCAGTACTTC,CASREGQEQYF
-,TRBV11-2,-,TRBJ2-2,TGTGCCAGCAGCCCCGTTGTTGACCCTAGGGTCACCGGGGAGCTGTTTTTT,CASSPVVDPRVTGELFF
-,TRBV4-3,-,TRBJ1-3,TGCGCCAGCAGCCAAGATAACCAAGCCTCTGGAAACACCATATATTTT,CASSQDNQASGNTIYF
-,TRBV11-2,once,TRBJ1-3,TGTGCCAGCAGCTTAGAGTTAATTATTGGCACCCCGAGCGGAAACACCATATATTTT,CASSLELIIGTPSGNTIYF
TRBD1,TRBV5-1,-,TRBJ1-1,TGCGCCAGCAGCGCGGGACAGGGGGACACTGAAGCTTTCTTT,CASSAGQGDTEAFF